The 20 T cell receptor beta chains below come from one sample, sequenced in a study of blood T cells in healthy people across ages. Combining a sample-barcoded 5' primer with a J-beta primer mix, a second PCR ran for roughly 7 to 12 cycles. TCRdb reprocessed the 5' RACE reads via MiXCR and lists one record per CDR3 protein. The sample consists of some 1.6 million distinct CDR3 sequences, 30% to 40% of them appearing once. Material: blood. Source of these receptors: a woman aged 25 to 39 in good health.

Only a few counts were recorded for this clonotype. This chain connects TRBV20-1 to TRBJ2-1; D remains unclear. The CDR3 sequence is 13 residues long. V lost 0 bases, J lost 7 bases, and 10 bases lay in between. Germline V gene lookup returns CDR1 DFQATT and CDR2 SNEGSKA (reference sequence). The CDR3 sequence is CSARDFSRNEQFF. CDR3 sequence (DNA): TGCAGTGCTAGAGATTTTAGTAGGAATGAGCAGTTCTTC.

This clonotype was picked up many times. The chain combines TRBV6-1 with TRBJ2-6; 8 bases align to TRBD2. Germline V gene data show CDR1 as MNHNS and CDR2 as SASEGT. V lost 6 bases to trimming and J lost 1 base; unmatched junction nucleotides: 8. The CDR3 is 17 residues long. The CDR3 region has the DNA TGTGCCAGCAGCCCCTCGGGGGGGCGTTCTGGGGCCAACGTCCTGACTTTC. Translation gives CASSPSGGRSGANVLTF.

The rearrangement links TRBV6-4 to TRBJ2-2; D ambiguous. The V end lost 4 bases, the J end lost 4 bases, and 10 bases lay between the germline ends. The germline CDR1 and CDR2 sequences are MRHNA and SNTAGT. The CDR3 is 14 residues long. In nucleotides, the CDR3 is TGTGCCAGCAGTGCCTCCGGGTCCACCGGGGAGCTGTTTTTT. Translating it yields CASSASGSTGELFF.

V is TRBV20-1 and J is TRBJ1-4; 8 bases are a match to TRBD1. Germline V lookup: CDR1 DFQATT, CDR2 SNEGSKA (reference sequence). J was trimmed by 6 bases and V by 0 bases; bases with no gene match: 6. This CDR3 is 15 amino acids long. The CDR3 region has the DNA TGCAGTGCTAGAGACGCAGGGGGCAACGATGAAAAACTGTTTTTT. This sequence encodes CSARDAGGNDEKLFF.

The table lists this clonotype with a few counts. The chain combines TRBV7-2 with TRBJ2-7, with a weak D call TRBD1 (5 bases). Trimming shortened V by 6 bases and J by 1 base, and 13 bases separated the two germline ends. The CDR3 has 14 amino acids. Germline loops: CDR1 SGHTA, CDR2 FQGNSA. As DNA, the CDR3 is TGTGCCAGCAGTCCCCAGGGTCGGTCCTACGAGCAGTACTTC. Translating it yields CASSPQGRSYEQYF.

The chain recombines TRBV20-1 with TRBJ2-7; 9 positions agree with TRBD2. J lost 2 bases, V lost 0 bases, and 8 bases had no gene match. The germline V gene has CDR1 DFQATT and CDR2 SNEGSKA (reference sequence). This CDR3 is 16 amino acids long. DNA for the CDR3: TGCAGTGCTAGAGATCTGTCTAGCGGGAAACCCTACGAGCAGTACTTC. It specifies CSARDLSSGKPYEQYF.

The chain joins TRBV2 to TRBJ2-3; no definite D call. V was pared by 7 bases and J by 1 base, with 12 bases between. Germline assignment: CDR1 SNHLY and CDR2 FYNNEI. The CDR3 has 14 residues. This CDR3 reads CASKTRTGTDTQYF. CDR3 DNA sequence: TGTGCCAGCAAAACGAGAACGGGCACAGATACGCAGTATTTT.

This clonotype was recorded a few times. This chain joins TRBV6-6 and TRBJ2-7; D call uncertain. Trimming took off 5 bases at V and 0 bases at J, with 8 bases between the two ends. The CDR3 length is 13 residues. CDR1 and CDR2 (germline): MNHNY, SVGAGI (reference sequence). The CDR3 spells CASSGEASYEQYF. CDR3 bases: TGTGCCAGCAGTGGTGAGGCCTCCTACGAGCAGTACTTC.

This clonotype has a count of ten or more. The CDR3 sequence: CSASDSYNSPLHF. CDR3 sequence (DNA): TGCAGTGCTTCTGACAGCTATAATTCACCCCTCCACTTT. The chain links TRBV20-1 to TRBJ1-6; D is perhaps TRBD1 (5 bases). The V gene's germline CDR1 is DFQATT and CDR2 SNEGSKA (reference sequence). V was shortened by 5 bases and J by 3 bases, with 8 bases between the two germline ends. The CDR3 is 13 residues long.

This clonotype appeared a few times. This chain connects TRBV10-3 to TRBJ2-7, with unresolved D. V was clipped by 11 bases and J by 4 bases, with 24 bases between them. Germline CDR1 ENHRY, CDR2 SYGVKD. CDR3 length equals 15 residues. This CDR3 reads CAGPFTRALVYEQYF. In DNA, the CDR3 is TGTGCCGGCCCTTTCACCCGGGCCCTTGTATACGAGCAGTACTTC.

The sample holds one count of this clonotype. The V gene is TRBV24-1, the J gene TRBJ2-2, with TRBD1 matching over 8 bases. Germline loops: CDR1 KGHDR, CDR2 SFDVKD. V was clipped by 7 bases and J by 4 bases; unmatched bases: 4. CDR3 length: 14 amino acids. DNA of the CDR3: TGTGCCACCAGCCGGACAGGGTCCACCGGGGAGCTGTTTTTT. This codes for CATSRTGSTGELFF.

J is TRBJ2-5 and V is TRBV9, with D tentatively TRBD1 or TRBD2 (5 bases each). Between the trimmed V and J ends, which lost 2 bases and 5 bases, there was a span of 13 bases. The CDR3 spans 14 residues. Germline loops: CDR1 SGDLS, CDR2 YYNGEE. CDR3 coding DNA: TGTGCCAGCAGCGTCGGGGCGGGCTTGGAGACCCAGTACTTC. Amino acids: CASSVGAGLETQYF.

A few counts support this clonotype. The CDR3 here is CAISDLAGTDTQYF. The CDR3 DNA reads TGTGCCATCAGTGACCTAGCTGGCACAGATACGCAGTATTTT. The rearrangement joins TRBV10-3 to TRBJ2-3, with D maybe TRBD2 (5 bases). CDR1 is ENHRY, CDR2 SYGVKD, per germline. This CDR3 region has 14 residues. Trimming pared 3 bases from V and 1 base from J, leaving 8 bases between.

Here the CDR3 reads CAWRAGGHGEQFF. As DNA, the CDR3 is TGTGCCTGGAGGGCGGGGGGGCATGGTGAGCAGTTCTTC. This chain joins TRBV30 and TRBJ2-1; 9 bases fit TRBD2. V was pared by 3 bases and J by 9 bases, with 6 bases of the junction left unmatched. The CDR3 consists of 13 residues. From germline, CDR1 is GTSNPN and CDR2 SVGIG (reference sequence). The whole variable domain, filled in from reference TRBV30 and TRBJ2-1, reads SQTIHQWPATLVQPVGSPLSLECTVEGTSNPNLYWYRQAAGRGLQLLFYSVGIGQISSEVPQNLSASRPQDRQFILSSKKLLLSDSGFYLCAWRAGGHGEQFFGPGTRLTVL.

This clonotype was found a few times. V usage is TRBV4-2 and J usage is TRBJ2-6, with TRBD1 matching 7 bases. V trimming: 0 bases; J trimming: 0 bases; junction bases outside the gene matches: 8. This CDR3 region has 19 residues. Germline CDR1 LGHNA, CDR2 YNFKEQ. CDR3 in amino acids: CASSQDPGQAISGANVLTF. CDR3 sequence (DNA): TGTGCCAGCAGCCAAGATCCCGGACAGGCGATCTCTGGGGCCAACGTCCTGACTTTC.

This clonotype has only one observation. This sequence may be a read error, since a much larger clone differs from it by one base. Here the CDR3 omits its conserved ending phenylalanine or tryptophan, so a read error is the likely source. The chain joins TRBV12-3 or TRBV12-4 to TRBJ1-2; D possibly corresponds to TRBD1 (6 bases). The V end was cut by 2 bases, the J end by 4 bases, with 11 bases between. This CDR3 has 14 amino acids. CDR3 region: CASSLRRTAYGYTC. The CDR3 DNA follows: TGTGCCAGCAGTTTACGAAGGACAGCCTATGGCTACACCTGC.

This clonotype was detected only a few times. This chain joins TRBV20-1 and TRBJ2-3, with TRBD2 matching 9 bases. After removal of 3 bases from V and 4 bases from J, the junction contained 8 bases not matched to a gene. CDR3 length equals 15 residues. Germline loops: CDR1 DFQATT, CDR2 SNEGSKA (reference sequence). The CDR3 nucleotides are TGCAGTGCTAGTTCGCGGGAGGGCCTCGCAGATACGCAGTATTTT. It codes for CSASSREGLADTQYF.

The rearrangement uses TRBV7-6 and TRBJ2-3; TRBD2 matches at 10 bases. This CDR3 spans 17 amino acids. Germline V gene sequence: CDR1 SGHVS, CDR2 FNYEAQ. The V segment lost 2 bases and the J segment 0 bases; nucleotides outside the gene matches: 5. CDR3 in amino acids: CASSLRGTSASTDTQYF. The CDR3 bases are TGTGCCAGCAGCTTAAGGGGGACTAGCGCTAGCACAGATACGCAGTATTTT.

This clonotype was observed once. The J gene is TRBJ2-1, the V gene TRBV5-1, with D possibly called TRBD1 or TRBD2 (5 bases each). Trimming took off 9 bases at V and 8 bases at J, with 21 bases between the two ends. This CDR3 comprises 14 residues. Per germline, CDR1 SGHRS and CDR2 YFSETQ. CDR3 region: CATSPPGPRDEQFF. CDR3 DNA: TGCGCCACCAGTCCGCCGGGGCCAAGGGATGAGCAGTTCTTC.

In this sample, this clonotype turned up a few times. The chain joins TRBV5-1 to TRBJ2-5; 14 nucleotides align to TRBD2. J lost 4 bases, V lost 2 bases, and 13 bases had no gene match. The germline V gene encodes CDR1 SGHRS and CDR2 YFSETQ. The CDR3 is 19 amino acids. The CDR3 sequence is CASSFSGLAGVHGRETQYF. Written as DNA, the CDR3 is TGCGCCAGCAGCTTCTCGGGACTAGCGGGAGTTCATGGGAGAGAGACCCAGTACTTC.